These T cell receptor beta chains were read from a single sample in a study of cytomegalovirus exposure and HLA in healthy donors. Measured with immunoSEQ multiplex PCR; TCRdb has only the in-frame clones, and not every one. Among roughly 190,000 clones listed, 60% to 85% were seen once. The specimen was PBMCs. The receptors stem from a woman younger than 30 in good health and CMV-seronegative. CDR3s include the opening cysteine and the closing phenylalanine or tryptophan. Each record gives: clone size, V gene, D gene, J gene, CDR3 protein, CDR3 DNA. A D gene is named only where the DNA matches it firmly. The listing skips clone size in some rows; elsewhere it reads once, few, many or a size class.

-	TRBV28	-	TRBJ2-1	CASSFSYRRELSGNEQFF	TGTGCCAGCAGTTTTTCATATCGCCGGGAACTTAGTGGCAATGAGCAGTTCTTC
-	TRBV28	TRBD1	TRBJ2-2	CASSLDRANTGELFF	TGTGCCAGCAGTCTGGACAGGGCGAACACCGGGGAGCTGTTTTTT
-	TRBV18	-	TRBJ1-1	CASSPILDASTEAFF	TGTGCCAGCTCACCAATTCTCGACGCTAGCACTGAAGCTTTCTTT
-	TRBV9	-	TRBJ2-2	CASSGGGRGATGELFF	TGTGCCAGCAGCGGAGGGGGGAGGGGGGCCACCGGGGAGCTGTTTTTT
-	TRBV27	TRBD2	TRBJ2-1	CASIGTSGSYGEQFF	TGTGCCAGCATCGGAACTAGCGGGAGCTACGGTGAGCAGTTCTTC
-	TRBV4-1	-	TRBJ2-7	CASSQELRSEDYEQYF	TGCGCCAGCAGCCAAGAGCTCAGGTCCGAAGACTACGAGCAGTACTTC
-	TRBV23-1	TRBD2	TRBJ2-1	CASSQGEVGLAIYNEQFF	TGCGCCAGCAGTCAAGGTGAGGTGGGACTAGCGATATACAATGAGCAGTTCTTC
-	TRBV9	-	TRBJ2-2	CASSVEGDGELFF	TGTGCCAGCAGCGTAGAGGGGGACGGGGAGCTGTTTTTT
-	TRBV28	TRBD2	TRBJ2-7	CASSNPGGSEQYF	TGTGCCAGCAGCAACCCGGGGGGGTCCGAGCAGTACTTC
-	TRBV28	TRBD1	TRBJ1-4	CASSLRSGTGDEKLFF	TGTGCCAGCAGTTTACGGTCCGGGACAGGGGATGAAAAACTGTTTTTT
-	TRBV6-6	-	TRBJ1-5	CASSYPHNQPQHF	TGTGCCAGCAGTTACCCCCATAATCAGCCCCAGCATTTT
-	TRBV4-1	-	TRBJ1-2	CASSLRHTPAANYGYTF	TGCGCCAGCAGCCTAAGACATACACCTGCCGCTAACTATGGCTACACCTTC
once	TRBV5-6	-	TRBJ1-4	CASSLHQRSEKLFF	TGTGCCAGCAGCTTACATCAAAGGAGTGAAAAACTGTTTTTT
once	TRBV9	-	TRBJ1-1	CASSLNPDTEAFF	TGTGCCAGCAGCCTCAATCCGGACACTGAAGCTTTCTTT
-	TRBV11-2	TRBD2	TRBJ2-7	CASSPRGGGFYEQYF	TGTGCCAGCAGCCCGAGGGGCGGGGGGTTCTACGAGCAGTACTTC
-	TRBV19	-	TRBJ2-1	CASSIVTGLYNEQFF	TGTGCCAGTAGTATAGTCACGGGACTCTACAATGAGCAGTTCTTC
-	TRBV7-9	TRBD1	TRBJ1-2	CASSLAVGTVNYGYTF	TGTGCCAGCAGCTTAGCGGTAGGGACAGTAAACTATGGCTACACCTTC
-	TRBV5-8	-	TRBJ2-6	CASSLGQTGANVLTF	TGTGCCAGCAGCTTGGGACAGACTGGGGCCAACGTCCTGACTTTC
-	TRBV14	-	TRBJ1-6	CASSQFGGASPLHF	TGTGCCAGCAGCCAATTCGGGGGGGCTTCACCCCTCCACTTT
-	TRBV5-4	TRBD2	TRBJ2-6	CASSLPMGGVGANVLTF	TGTGCCAGCAGCTTACCAATGGGGGGGGTTGGGGCCAACGTCCTGACTTTC
-	TRBV11-1	-	TRBJ1-1	CASSLGWEDTEAFF	TGTGCCAGCAGCTTAGGGTGGGAGGACACTGAAGCTTTCTTT
-	TRBV2	TRBD2	TRBJ2-5	CASSARTSGRETQYF	TGTGCCAGCAGTGCTCGGACTAGCGGTAGGGAGACCCAGTACTTC
-	TRBV28	-	TRBJ1-1	CASSGGLGDTEAFF	TGTGCCAGCAGTGGGGGACTGGGGGACACTGAAGCTTTCTTT
-	TRBV6-5	TRBD1	TRBJ2-7	CASSAYRGESYEQYF	TGTGCCAGCAGTGCCTACAGGGGGGAGTCCTACGAGCAGTACTTC
-	TRBV5-1	-	TRBJ1-2	CASSRNEQGPDYGYTF	TGCGCCAGCAGCCGTAACGAACAGGGTCCGGACTATGGCTACACCTTC
-	TRBV11-3	TRBD1	TRBJ2-7	CASSSLDRGGEQYF	TGTGCCAGCAGCTCCCTTGACAGGGGCGGCGAGCAGTACTTC
-	TRBV6-5	-	TRBJ2-2	CASSYTFTGELFF	TGTGCCAGCAGTTACACATTCACCGGGGAGCTGTTTTTT
-	TRBV5-1	TRBD1	TRBJ1-2	CASSYGQGAGYTF	TGCGCCAGCAGCTACGGACAGGGGGCTGGCTACACCTTC
-	TRBV5-8	-	TRBJ2-1	CASSPAGGFYNEQFF	TGTGCCAGCAGCCCTGCTGGGGGGTTCTACAATGAGCAGTTCTTC
-	TRBV29-1	-	TRBJ2-1	CSGTEGAGSANEQFF	TGCAGCGGGACTGAGGGGGCGGGATCAGCGAATGAGCAGTTCTTC
-	TRBV7-7	TRBD1	TRBJ2-5	CASSLDREETQYF	TGTGCCAGCAGCTTGGACAGGGAAGAGACCCAGTACTTC
-	TRBV28	-	TRBJ1-1	CASSFTALNTEAFF	TGTGCCAGCAGTTTCACTGCCTTGAACACTGAAGCTTTCTTT
few	TRBV5-1	-	TRBJ1-4	CASSLDRLAGDEKLFF	TGCGCCAGCAGCTTAGACAGGCTAGCAGGGGATGAAAAACTGTTTTTT
-	TRBV6-5	-	TRBJ2-5	CASSRDLETQYF	TGTGCCAGCAGTCGGGACTTAGAGACCCAGTACTTC
-	TRBV5-6	TRBD1	TRBJ2-7	CASSLVDRPYEQYF	TGTGCCAGCAGCTTGGTGGACAGGCCCTACGAGCAGTACTTC
-	TRBV9	TRBD1	TRBJ2-7	CASSAWDRVGEQYF	TGTGCCAGCAGCGCTTGGGACAGGGTTGGCGAGCAGTACTTC
-	TRBV5-1	-	TRBJ1-5	CASSLEGPGGSQPQHF	TGCGCCAGCAGCTTGGAGGGACCGGGGGGGAGCCAGCCCCAGCATTTT
-	TRBV6-1	-	TRBJ1-3	CASTLVSGNTIYF	TGTGCCAGCACTCTCGTCTCTGGAAACACCATATATTTT
once	TRBV7-2	TRBD1	TRBJ2-7	CASSRTGTDYEQYF	TGTGCCAGCAGCCGGACAGGAACAGACTACGAGCAGTACTTC
-	TRBV27	-	TRBJ1-2	CASSLSHQGWGGYTF	TGTGCCAGCAGTTTATCTCACCAGGGATGGGGAGGCTACACCTTC
-	TRBV6-6	-	TRBJ1-3	CASSYSSSGNTIYF	TGTGCCAGCAGTTATTCGAGCTCTGGAAACACCATATATTTT
-	TRBV29-1	TRBD1	TRBJ2-7	CSVGQSYEQYF	TGCAGCGTGGGACAGTCCTACGAGCAGTACTTC
-	TRBV9	TRBD1	TRBJ1-5	CASSEGQGQSQPQHF	TGTGCCAGCAGCGAGGGACAGGGGCAGAGTCAGCCCCAGCATTTT
-	TRBV4-3	TRBD1	TRBJ2-3	CASSHSETGYTDTQYF	TGCGCCAGCAGCCACTCCGAGACAGGGTACACAGATACGCAGTATTTT
-	TRBV7-9	TRBD1	TRBJ2-7	CASSLTGGEQYF	TGTGCCAGCAGCTTAACAGGGGGGGAGCAGTACTTC
-	TRBV19	-	TRBJ2-7	CASSNRGTPQTGEQYF	TGTGCCAGTAGTAATAGGGGGACACCACAGACGGGAGAGCAGTACTTC
-	TRBV5-1	TRBD1	TRBJ2-7	CASSPGQGADEQYF	TGCGCCAGCAGCCCGGGACAGGGGGCAGACGAGCAGTACTTC
few	TRBV9	TRBD2	TRBJ2-1	CASSPPTGGDYNEQFF	TGTGCCAGCAGCCCGCCTACGGGAGGCGATTACAATGAGCAGTTCTTC
-	TRBV27	TRBD1	TRBJ1-6	CASSSRWTGKNSPLHF	TGTGCCAGCAGTAGCCGATGGACAGGCAAAAATTCACCCCTCCACTTT
few	TRBV5-1	-	TRBJ1-3	CASSLDGRAASGNTIYF	TGCGCCAGCAGCTTGGATGGCAGGGCTGCCTCTGGAAACACCATATATTTT
once	TRBV6-6	-	TRBJ1-1	CASSRRDMGNTEAFF	TGTGCCAGCAGCCGACGGGATATGGGGAACACTGAAGCTTTCTTT